These T cell receptor beta chains were read from a single sample in a study of blood T cell repertoires in COVID-19. The repertoire was sequenced with immunoSEQ multiplex PCR; TCRdb's copy has only in-frame clones and lacks some. The data hold over 150,000 clones, with about 90% observed a single time. The specimen sequenced was PBMCs or T cells enriched from blood (not recorded which). These receptors came from a woman under 30 who had recovered from COVID-19. Both conserved end residues are part of each CDR3. A D gene is named only where the DNA matches it firmly. Only some rows state a clone size, as once, few, many or a class for expanded clones.

V: TRBV19
D: TRBD1
length: 14
size: once
J: TRBJ1-1
CDR3: CASSVAGGNTEAFF
DNA: TGTGCCAGTAGTGTAGCAGGGGGAAACACTGAAGCTTTCTTT

V: TRBV4-3
D: TRBD2
length: 15
size: .
J: TRBJ2-3
CDR3: CASSQDRGVADTQYF
DNA: TGCGCCAGCAGCCAAGACCGGGGGGTGGCAGATACGCAGTATTTT

V: TRBV2
D: TRBD1
length: 15
size: few
J: TRBJ2-1
CDR3: CASSGDRGWGNEQFF
DNA: TGTGCCAGCAGTGGAGACAGGGGTTGGGGAAATGAGCAGTTCTTC

V: TRBV3-1/TRBV3-2
D: TRBD2
length: 15
size: .
J: TRBJ2-7
CDR3: CASSQGGSGSHEQYF
DNA: TGTGCCAGCAGCCAAGGGGGTAGCGGGAGTCACGAGCAGTACTTC

V: TRBV5-1
D: .
length: 13
size: .
J: TRBJ2-5
CDR3: CASSSSVQETQYF
DNA: TGCGCCAGCAGCTCGTCAGTCCAAGAGACCCAGTACTTC

V: TRBV6-5
D: TRBD1
length: 16
size: .
J: TRBJ1-2
CDR3: CASSYSIGTGSHGYTF
DNA: TGTGCCAGCAGTTACTCTATAGGGACAGGGTCTCATGGCTACACCTTC

V: TRBV28
D: .
length: 14
size: .
J: TRBJ1-5
CDR3: CASSSYIGNQPQHF
DNA: TGTGCCAGCAGTTCCTATATTGGCAATCAGCCCCAGCATTTT

V: TRBV2
D: .
length: 18
size: .
J: TRBJ2-2
CDR3: CASRESTDTMANTGELFF
DNA: TGTGCCAGCAGGGAGTCCACCGATACTATGGCGAACACCGGGGAGCTGTTTTTT

V: TRBV5-5
D: .
length: 15
size: .
J: TRBJ1-6
CDR3: CASSRTRERNSPLHF
DNA: TGTGCCAGCAGCCGAACTAGGGAGAGAAATTCACCCCTCCACTTT

V: TRBV20-1
D: .
length: 9
size: .
J: TRBJ2-1
CDR3: CSAPSEGVF
DNA: TGCAGTGCCCCTTCTGAGGGGGTCTTC

V: TRBV7-9
D: .
length: 16
size: .
J: TRBJ2-1
CDR3: CASSSPPGHLYNEQFF
DNA: TGTGCCAGCAGCTCACCCCCGGGACACCTATACAATGAGCAGTTCTTC

V: TRBV24-1
D: .
length: 14
size: .
J: TRBJ2-3
CDR3: CATSETAGTDTQYF
DNA: TGTGCCACCAGTGAAACGGCAGGCACGGATACGCAGTATTTT

V: TRBV11-2
D: .
length: 13
size: .
J: TRBJ1-2
CDR3: CASSSRVNYGYTF
DNA: TGTGCCAGCAGCTCCAGGGTGAACTATGGCTACACCTTC

V: TRBV2
D: TRBD1
length: 13
size: .
J: TRBJ1-5
CDR3: CASKGTGETPQHF
DNA: TGTGCCAGCAAAGGGACAGGGGAAACGCCCCAGCATTTT

V: TRBV6-4
D: .
length: 19
size: .
J: TRBJ1-6
CDR3: CASSDSQGSQPAYNSPLHF
DNA: TGTGCCAGCAGTGACTCGCAGGGGAGTCAGCCGGCCTATAATTCACCCCTCCACTTT

V: TRBV7-8
D: .
length: 16
size: few
J: TRBJ2-5
CDR3: CASSPGVGGPQETQYF
DNA: TGTGCCAGCAGCCCAGGGGTCGGGGGGCCGCAAGAGACCCAGTACTTC

V: TRBV6-5
D: .
length: 13
size: few
J: TRBJ1-4
CDR3: CASSYATGEKLFF
DNA: TGTGCCAGCAGTTACGCAACCGGGGAAAAACTGTTTTTT

V: TRBV6-7
D: .
length: 16
size: .
J: TRBJ2-1
CDR3: CASSYEGLARHNEQFF
DNA: TGTGCCAGCAGTTACGAAGGGCTAGCCCGACACAATGAGCAGTTCTTC

V: TRBV2
D: .
length: 18
size: .
J: TRBJ1-5
CDR3: CASRHHRRGRNGNQPQHF
DNA: TGTGCCAGCAGACACCACCGCCGGGGGAGGAACGGCAATCAGCCCCAGCATTTT

V: TRBV11-2
D: .
length: 15
size: .
J: TRBJ2-1
CDR3: CASSSGVVGVHEQFF
DNA: TGTGCCAGCAGCTCCGGGGTTGTGGGCGTCCATGAGCAGTTCTTC

V: TRBV4-3
D: .
length: 14
size: .
J: TRBJ2-3
CDR3: CASSQDPPVDTQYF
DNA: TGCGCCAGCAGCCAAGACCCCCCTGTCGATACGCAGTATTTT

V: TRBV11-3
D: .
length: 18
size: .
J: TRBJ2-3
CDR3: CASSLGQGHSDLQDTQYF
DNA: TGTGCCAGCAGCTTGGGGCAGGGACATTCCGACCTACAAGATACGCAGTATTTT

V: TRBV4-3
D: TRBD1
length: 14
size: .
J: TRBJ1-2
CDR3: CASSSGQGPYGYTF
DNA: TGCGCCAGCAGCTCTGGACAGGGACCCTATGGCTACACCTTC

V: TRBV5-1
D: TRBD1
length: 13
size: .
J: TRBJ2-5
CDR3: CASSADRVETQYF
DNA: TGCGCCAGCAGCGCGGACAGGGTGGAGACCCAGTACTTC

V: TRBV27
D: .
length: 15
size: .
J: TRBJ2-1
CDR3: CASSFRAGARNEQFF
DNA: TGTGCCAGCAGTTTCCGGGCAGGGGCTCGGAATGAGCAGTTCTTC

V: TRBV5-1
D: .
length: 14
size: .
J: TRBJ2-7
CDR3: CASSPIERPYEQYF
DNA: TGCGCCAGCAGTCCTATAGAACGCCCCTACGAGCAGTACTTC

V: TRBV7-9
D: .
length: 18
size: .
J: TRBJ1-4
CDR3: CASSSTGDPTSTNEKLFF
DNA: TGTGCCAGCAGTTCTACGGGGGACCCGACTTCAACTAATGAAAAACTGTTTTTT

V: TRBV29-1
D: .
length: 12
size: .
J: TRBJ1-2
CDR3: CSVETTNYGYTF
DNA: TGCAGCGTTGAGACAACCAACTATGGCTACACCTTC

V: TRBV11-2
D: TRBD1
length: 14
size: .
J: TRBJ2-7
CDR3: CASSSGTGTYEQYF
DNA: TGTGCCAGCAGCTCTGGGACAGGGACCTACGAGCAGTACTTC

V: TRBV19
D: .
length: 12
size: .
J: TRBJ1-2
CDR3: CASSWRDYGYTF
DNA: TGTGCCAGTAGTTGGAGAGACTATGGCTACACCTTC

V: TRBV10-3
D: .
length: 15
size: .
J: TRBJ1-5
CDR3: CAISEEEDSNQPQHF
DNA: TGTGCCATCAGTGAGGAGGAGGATAGCAATCAGCCCCAGCATTTT

V: TRBV19
D: TRBD2
length: 16
size: once
J: TRBJ2-1
CDR3: CASSIWGGDSYNEQFF
DNA: TGTGCCAGTAGTATTTGGGGGGGGGACTCCTACAATGAGCAGTTCTTC

V: TRBV7-8
D: .
length: 14
size: .
J: TRBJ1-6
CDR3: CASSLPMSNSPLHF
DNA: TGTGCCAGCAGCTTACCAATGAGTAATTCACCCCTCCACTTT

V: TRBV19
D: .
length: 13
size: .
J: TRBJ1-1
CDR3: CASTRGLGAEAFF
DNA: TGTGCCAGTACGCGGGGACTAGGCGCTGAAGCTTTCTTT

V: TRBV21-1
D: .
length: 17
size: .
J: TRBJ1-3
CDR3: CASSKALLGSSGNTIYF
DNA: TGTGCCAGCAGCAAAGCGCTTTTAGGGAGCTCTGGAAACACCATATATTTT

V: TRBV27
D: TRBD1
length: 16
size: .
J: TRBJ1-1
CDR3: CASSLNRGLVNTEAFF
DNA: TGTGCCAGCAGTCTCAACAGGGGTTTAGTTAATACTGAAGCTTTCTTT

V: TRBV5-5
D: TRBD2
length: 17
size: .
J: TRBJ2-1
CDR3: CASSDGTSGLPNNEQFF
DNA: TGTGCCAGCAGCGATGGGACTAGCGGGTTGCCCAACAATGAGCAGTTCTTC

V: TRBV27
D: TRBD1
length: 14
size: .
J: TRBJ2-7
CDR3: CASSFDRGGREQYF
DNA: TGTGCCAGCAGTTTTGACAGGGGAGGACGCGAGCAGTACTTC

V: TRBV28
D: TRBD2
length: 17
size: .
J: TRBJ2-1
CDR3: CASSLAGGPHSYNEQFF
DNA: TGTGCCAGCAGTCTAGCGGGGGGGCCCCACTCCTACAATGAGCAGTTCTTC

V: TRBV10-3
D: TRBD1
length: 14
size: .
J: TRBJ1-1
CDR3: CAITLNRDSTEAFF
DNA: TGTGCCATCACCCTAAACCGGGACAGCACTGAAGCTTTCTTT

V: TRBV19
D: .
length: 16
size: .
J: TRBJ2-7
CDR3: CASSIEAVQGGYEQYF
DNA: TGTGCCAGTAGTATAGAGGCAGTCCAAGGAGGCTACGAGCAGTACTTC

V: TRBV5-4
D: .
length: 17
size: .
J: TRBJ2-4
CDR3: CASSPQGGEVAKNIQYF
DNA: TGTGCCAGCAGTCCACAGGGAGGGGAGGTAGCCAAAAACATTCAGTACTTC

V: TRBV11-2
D: .
length: 11
size: once
J: TRBJ2-7
CDR3: CASSLVLEQYF
DNA: TGTGCCAGCAGCTTAGTTCTCGAGCAGTACTTC

V: TRBV11-2
D: .
length: 12
size: .
J: TRBJ2-7
CDR3: CASSLVVYEQYF
DNA: TGTGCCAGCAGTCTTGTAGTCTACGAGCAGTACTTC

V: TRBV5-1
D: .
length: 15
size: few
J: TRBJ1-1
CDR3: CASSLGFSEQPEAFF
DNA: TGCGCCAGCAGCTTGGGGTTTTCAGAACAGCCTGAAGCTTTCTTT

V: TRBV25-1
D: .
length: 12
size: .
J: TRBJ1-2
CDR3: CASMVQGSGYTF
DNA: TGTGCCAGCATGGTACAGGGAAGTGGCTACACCTTC

V: TRBV19
D: .
length: 14
size: .
J: TRBJ2-2
CDR3: CASSMGGNTGELFF
DNA: TGTGCCAGTAGTATGGGGGGGAACACCGGGGAGCTGTTTTTT

V: TRBV6-5
D: .
length: 14
size: .
J: TRBJ1-1
CDR3: CASSYGQISTEAFF
DNA: TGTGCCAGCAGTTACGGACAGATAAGTACTGAAGCTTTCTTT

V: TRBV10-3
D: .
length: 11
size: .
J: TRBJ1-1
CDR3: CAISKGELAFF
DNA: TGTGCCATCAGTAAGGGGGAATTAGCTTTCTTT

V: TRBV24-1
D: TRBD1
length: 16
size: .
J: TRBJ1-2
CDR3: CATSDPGQAYNYGYTF
DNA: TGTGCCACCAGTGACCCCGGACAGGCCTACAACTATGGCTACACCTTC

V: TRBV2
D: .
length: 13
size: .
J: TRBJ2-7
CDR3: CASSERLSYEQYF
DNA: TGTGCCAGCAGTGAACGACTATCCTACGAGCAGTACTTC

V: TRBV7-3
D: TRBD2
length: 15
size: .
J: TRBJ2-3
CDR3: CASSPLAAGTDTQYF
DNA: TGTGCCAGCAGCCCACTAGCGGCCGGCACAGATACGCAGTATTTT

V: TRBV5-4
D: TRBD1
length: 14
size: .
J: TRBJ1-1
CDR3: CASTPPGQGNRAFF
DNA: TGTGCCAGCACCCCCCCGGGACAGGGGAATCGGGCTTTCTTT